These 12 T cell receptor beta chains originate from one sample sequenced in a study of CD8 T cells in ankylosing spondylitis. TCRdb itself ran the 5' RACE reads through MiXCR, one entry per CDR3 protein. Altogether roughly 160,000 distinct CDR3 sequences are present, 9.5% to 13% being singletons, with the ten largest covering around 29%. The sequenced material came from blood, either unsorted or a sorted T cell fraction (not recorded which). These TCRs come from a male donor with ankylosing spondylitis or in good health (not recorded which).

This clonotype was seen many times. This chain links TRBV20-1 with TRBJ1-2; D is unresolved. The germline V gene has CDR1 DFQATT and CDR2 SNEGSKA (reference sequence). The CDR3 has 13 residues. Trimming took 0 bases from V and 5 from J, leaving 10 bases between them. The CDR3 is CSARDPDIYGYTF. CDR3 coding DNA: TGCAGTGCTAGAGACCCCGACATATATGGCTACACCTTC.

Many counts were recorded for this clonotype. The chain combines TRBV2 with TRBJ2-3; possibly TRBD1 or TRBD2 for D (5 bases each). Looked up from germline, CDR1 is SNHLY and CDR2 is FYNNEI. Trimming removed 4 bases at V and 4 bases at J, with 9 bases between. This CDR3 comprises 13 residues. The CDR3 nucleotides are TGTGCCAGCAGTGGGGACCAGGCAGATACGCAGTATTTT. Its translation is CASSGDQADTQYF.

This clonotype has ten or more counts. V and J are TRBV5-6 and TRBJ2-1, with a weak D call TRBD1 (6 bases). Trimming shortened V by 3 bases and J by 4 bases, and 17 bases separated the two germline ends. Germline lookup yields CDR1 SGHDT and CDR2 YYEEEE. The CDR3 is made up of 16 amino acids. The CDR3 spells CASSSKSTGGYNEQFF. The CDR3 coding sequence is TGTGCCAGCAGCTCTAAATCGACAGGAGGATACAATGAGCAGTTCTTC.

The CDR3 loop is CASSLGVGKEKLFF. The CDR3, as DNA: TGCGCCAGCAGCTTGGGGGTCGGAAAGGAAAAACTGTTTTTT. The chain has TRBV5-1 and TRBJ1-4; D is unresolved. Trimming removed 0 bases at V and 8 bases at J, with 11 bases between. The CDR3 covers 14 residues. Germline V gene lookup returns CDR1 SGHRS and CDR2 YFSETQ. Complete variable domain (other parts from reference TRBV5-1 and TRBJ1-4): KAGVTQTPRYLIKTRGQQVTLSCSPISGHRSVSWYQQTPGQGLQFLFEYFSETQRNKGNFPGRFSGRQFSNSRSEMNVSTLELGDSALYLCASSLGVGKEKLFFGSGTQLSVL.

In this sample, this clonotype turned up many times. The CDR3 reads CASSQDPYPLYEQYF. The CDR3, as DNA: TGTGCCAGCAGCCAAGACCCTTATCCGCTCTACGAGCAGTACTTC. This chain joins TRBV3-1 and TRBJ2-7; D gene uncertain. Germline-derived CDR1 and CDR2 are LGHDT and YNNKEL (reference sequence). Between the trimmed V and J ends, which lost 0 bases and 3 bases, there was a span of 12 bases. The CDR3 extends over 15 amino acids.

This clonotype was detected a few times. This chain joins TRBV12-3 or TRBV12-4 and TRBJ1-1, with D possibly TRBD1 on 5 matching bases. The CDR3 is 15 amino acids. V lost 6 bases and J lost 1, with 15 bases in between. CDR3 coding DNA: TGTGCCAGCAGCCCCTGGGAGGGGCCGAACACTGAAGCTTTCTTT. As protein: CASSPWEGPNTEAFF.

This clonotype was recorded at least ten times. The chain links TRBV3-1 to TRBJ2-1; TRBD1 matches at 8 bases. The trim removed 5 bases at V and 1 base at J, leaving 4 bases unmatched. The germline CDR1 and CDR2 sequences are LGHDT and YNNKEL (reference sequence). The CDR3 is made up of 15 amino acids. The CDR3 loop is CASSSGTGSYNEQFF. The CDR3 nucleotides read TGTGCCAGCAGCTCCGGGACAGGATCCTACAATGAGCAGTTCTTC.

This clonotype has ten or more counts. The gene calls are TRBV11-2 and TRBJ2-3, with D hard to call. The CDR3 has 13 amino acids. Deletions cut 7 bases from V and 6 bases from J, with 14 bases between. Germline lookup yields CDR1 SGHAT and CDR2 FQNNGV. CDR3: CASTPSGRDTQYF. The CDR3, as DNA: TGTGCCAGCACCCCCTCCGGTAGGGATACGCAGTATTTT. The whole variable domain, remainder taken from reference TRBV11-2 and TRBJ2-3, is EAGVAQSPRYKIIEKRQSVAFWCNPISGHATLYWYQQILGQGPKLLIQFQNNGVVDDSQLPKDRFSAERLKGVDSTLKIQPAKLEDSAVYLCASTPSGRDTQYFGPGTRLTVL.

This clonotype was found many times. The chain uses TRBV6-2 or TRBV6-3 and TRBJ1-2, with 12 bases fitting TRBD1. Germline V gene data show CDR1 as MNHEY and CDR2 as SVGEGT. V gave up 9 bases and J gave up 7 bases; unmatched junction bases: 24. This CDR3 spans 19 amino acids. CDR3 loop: CASVRPGQGARRVESGYTF. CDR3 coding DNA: TGTGCCAGTGTAAGGCCGGGACAGGGGGCGCGGAGAGTGGAATCTGGCTACACCTTC.

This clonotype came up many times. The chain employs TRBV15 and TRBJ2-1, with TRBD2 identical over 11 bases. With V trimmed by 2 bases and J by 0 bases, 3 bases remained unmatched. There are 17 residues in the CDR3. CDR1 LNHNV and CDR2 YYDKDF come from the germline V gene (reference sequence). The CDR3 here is CATSRPTSGSSYNEQFF. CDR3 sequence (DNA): TGTGCCACCAGCAGACCCACTAGCGGGAGCTCCTACAATGAGCAGTTCTTC. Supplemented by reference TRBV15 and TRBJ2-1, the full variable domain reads DAMVIQNPRYQVTQFGKPVTLSCSQTLNHNVMYWYQQKSSQAPKLLFHYYDKDFNNEADTPDNFQSRRPNTSFCFLDIRSPGLGDTAMYLCATSRPTSGSSYNEQFFGPGTRLTVL.

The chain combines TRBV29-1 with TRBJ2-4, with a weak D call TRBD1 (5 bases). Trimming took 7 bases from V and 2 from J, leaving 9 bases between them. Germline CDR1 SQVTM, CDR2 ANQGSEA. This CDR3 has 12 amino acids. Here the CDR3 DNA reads TGCAGCGCGACAGTGACCAAAAACATTCAGTACTTC. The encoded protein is CSATVTKNIQYF.

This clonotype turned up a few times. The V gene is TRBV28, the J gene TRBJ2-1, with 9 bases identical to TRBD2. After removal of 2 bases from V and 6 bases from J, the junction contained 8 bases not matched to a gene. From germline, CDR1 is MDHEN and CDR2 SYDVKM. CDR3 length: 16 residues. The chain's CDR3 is CASSLPGRGGLNEQFF. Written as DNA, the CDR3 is TGTGCCAGCAGTTTACCGGGGCGGGGGGGCCTCAATGAGCAGTTCTTC.